The clone carrying this TCR beta chain was recorded a few times. Its antigen is undetermined. This entry comes from a study of PD-1 blockade in classical Hodgkin lymphoma. The study's findings and limits: Patients who began taking nivolumab under 1 year after ASCT were left out.

The time point here: cycle 4 day 1 (C4D1), after more than five weeks of nivolumab. Relapse was seen in all patients after autologous stem cell transplantation, and brentuximab vedotin exposure was variable. Repertoires were generated with immunoSEQ multiplex PCR, while TCRdb's copy carries only in-frame clones and drops some. This sample has 50,000 or so clones, with about 90% found just once. The clonotype was recovered from a human donor with classical Hodgkin lymphoma. Here the sequenced sample was peripheral blood mononuclear cells (PBMCs), taken before the fourth cycle of nivolumab.

The CDR3 is CASSLKGSSGSSSSYNEQFF. Written as DNA, the CDR3 is TGTGCCAGCAGCTTAAAAGGTTCCAGCGGGAGTTCCAGCTCCTACAATGAGCAGTTCTTC. The chain employs TRBV7-3 and TRBJ2-1, with 8 bases lining up with TRBD2. J was trimmed by 0 bases and V by 1 base; bases with no gene match: 14. In germline, CDR1 is SGHTA, CDR2 FQGTGA. The CDR3 runs 20 residues. Drawing the rest from reference TRBV7-3 and TRBJ2-1, the complete variable domain is GAGVSQTPSNKVTEKGKYVELRCDPISGHTALYWYRQSLGQGPEFLIYFQGTGAADDSGLPNDRFFAVRPEGSVSTLKIQRTERGDSAVYLCASSLKGSSGSSSSYNEQFFGPGTRLTVL.